This T cell receptor beta chain originates from a study of blood T cells in healthy people across ages. The sample holds a few counts of this clonotype. Then a second PCR, running about 6 to 12 cycles, was carried out with a sample-barcoded 5' primer and a J-beta primer mix. The yield of each sample was at least 3 million CDR3-containing paired-end reads. One entry per CDR3 protein results from TCRdb running MiXCR on the 5' RACE reads. The sample has some 1,800,000 distinct CDR3 sequences, about 39% seen once. This sequence originates from a human donor in good health. Sequencing input: blood.

CDR3 residues: CASSSRTVLRQYF. CDR3 DNA: TGTGCCAGCAGTTCCCGGACCGTTCTTCGGCAGTATTTT. The genes are TRBV6-2 or TRBV6-3 and TRBJ2-3; no reliable D call. This CDR3 region has 13 residues. Germline loops: CDR1 MNHEY, CDR2 SVGEGT. Trimming left V 4 bases short and J 11 bases short, with 16 bases between.